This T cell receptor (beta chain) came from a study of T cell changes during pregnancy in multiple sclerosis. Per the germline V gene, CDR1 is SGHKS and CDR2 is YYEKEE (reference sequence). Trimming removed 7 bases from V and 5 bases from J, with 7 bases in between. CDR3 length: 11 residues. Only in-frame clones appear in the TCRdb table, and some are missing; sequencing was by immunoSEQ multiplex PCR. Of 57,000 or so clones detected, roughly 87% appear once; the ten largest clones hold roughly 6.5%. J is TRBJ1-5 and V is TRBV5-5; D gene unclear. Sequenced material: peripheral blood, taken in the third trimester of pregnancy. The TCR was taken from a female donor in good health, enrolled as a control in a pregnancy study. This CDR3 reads CASGLYQPQHF. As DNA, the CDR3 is TGTGCCAGCGGCCTGTATCAGCCCCAGCATTTT.